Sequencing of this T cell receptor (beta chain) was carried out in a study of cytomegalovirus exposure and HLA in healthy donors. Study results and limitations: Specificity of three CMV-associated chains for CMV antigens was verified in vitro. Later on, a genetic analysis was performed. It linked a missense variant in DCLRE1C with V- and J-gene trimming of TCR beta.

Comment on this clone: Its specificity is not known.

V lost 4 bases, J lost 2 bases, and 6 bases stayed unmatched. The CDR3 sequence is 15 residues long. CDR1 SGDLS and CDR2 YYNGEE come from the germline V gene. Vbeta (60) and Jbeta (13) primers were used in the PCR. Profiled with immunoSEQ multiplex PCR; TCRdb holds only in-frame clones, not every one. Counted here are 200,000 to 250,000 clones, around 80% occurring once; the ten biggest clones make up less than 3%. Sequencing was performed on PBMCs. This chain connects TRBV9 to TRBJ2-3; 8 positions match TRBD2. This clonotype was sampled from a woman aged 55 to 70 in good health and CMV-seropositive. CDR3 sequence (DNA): TGTGCCAGCAGCAAACTAGCGGCAGTCACAGATACGCAGTATTTT. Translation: CASSKLAAVTDTQYF.